The entry below describes one T cell receptor beta chain. Its matching antigen is unknown. The protocol was immunoSEQ multiplex PCR, while the TCRdb copy is restricted to in-frame clones and leaves out a portion. The repertoire holds some 97,000 clones, with about 87% as singletons. This entry belongs to a study of T cell responses to AZD1222 COVID-19 vaccine. The V gene end was trimmed by 5 bases and the J gene end by 3 bases; junction bases not matched to a gene: 11. In germline, CDR1 is SGHTA, CDR2 FQGTGA. This CDR3 contains 16 residues. Regarding the study as a whole: Seropositivity was recorded at baseline in only a handful of AZD1222 recipients. A mostly white British donor set with more females was recruited, and clonal diversity was possibly underestimated.

V is TRBV7-3 and J is TRBJ2-3; 7 nucleotides agree with TRBD2. Source: peripheral blood, taken on day 0 of AZD1222 vaccination. The sequence derives from an adult in good health. The CDR3 loop reads CASSSQTGGRTDTQYF. CDR3 nucleotide sequence: TGTGCCAGCAGCAGCCAGACTGGCGGGAGAACAGATACGCAGTATTTT.